This note documents a single T cell receptor (beta chain) sequence. Distinct nucleotide sequences in the sample also encode this CDR3. Data came from immunoSEQ multiplex PCR; TCRdb stores just in-frame clones and leaves some out. The repertoire holds tens of thousands of clones, 90% to 97% seen once, with roughly 0.39% in the top ten. This sample is drawn from a study of technical replicates of blood from a few donors. Germline assignment: CDR1 GTSNPN and CDR2 SVGIG (reference sequence). V shed 0 bases and J shed 8 bases, with 13 bases lying between them. The CDR3 covers 13 residues. The sample was T cells isolated from PBMCs. The rearrangement joins TRBV30 to TRBJ1-2; D is unresolved. The source is a human donor in good health. CDR3 nucleotides: TGTGCCTGGAGTGTTAAGGGAGCGGGAGGCTACACCTTC. Amino acid sequence: CAWSVKGAGGYTF.